This record covers a single T cell receptor (beta chain). The antigen remains undetermined. Pools of viral peptides were used by the ViraFEST assay to expand antigen-specific CD4+ T cells ahead of sequencing. Once cultured for roughly ten days, the cells underwent separation to obtain CD4+ T cells. All study participants received two doses of BNT162b2 or mRNA-1273 vaccine. Days 3 and 7 saw half the medium replaced with IL-2 medium. These data are taken from a study of vaccination effects on CD4 cells after COVID-19. V trimming: 1 base; J trimming: 4 bases; junction bases outside the gene matches: 6. Looked up from germline, CDR1 is SGHRS and CDR2 is YFSETQ. This CDR3 contains 16 residues. Study-wide points: Among infection- and vaccine-induced clones, marked clonal contraction occurred late after vaccination. Small numbers of convalescent patients limited the study. It also lacked early post-infection timepoints.

Profiling relied on immunoSEQ multiplex PCR, and the TCRdb table lists in-frame clones only, not all of them. This sample has nearly 30,000 clones, with 70% to 75% found just once. The TCR originated in a human donor who received a COVID-19 vaccine. The sample was CD4+ T cells from PBMCs cultured with HCoV-229E spike peptides, taken after COVID-19 vaccination. The chain recombines TRBV5-1 with TRBJ2-1; 9 bases are shared with TRBD2. This chain's CDR3 is CASSLMGGGEYNEQFF. CDR3 DNA sequence: TGCGCCAGCAGCTTGATGGGCGGGGGGGAATACAATGAGCAGTTCTTC.